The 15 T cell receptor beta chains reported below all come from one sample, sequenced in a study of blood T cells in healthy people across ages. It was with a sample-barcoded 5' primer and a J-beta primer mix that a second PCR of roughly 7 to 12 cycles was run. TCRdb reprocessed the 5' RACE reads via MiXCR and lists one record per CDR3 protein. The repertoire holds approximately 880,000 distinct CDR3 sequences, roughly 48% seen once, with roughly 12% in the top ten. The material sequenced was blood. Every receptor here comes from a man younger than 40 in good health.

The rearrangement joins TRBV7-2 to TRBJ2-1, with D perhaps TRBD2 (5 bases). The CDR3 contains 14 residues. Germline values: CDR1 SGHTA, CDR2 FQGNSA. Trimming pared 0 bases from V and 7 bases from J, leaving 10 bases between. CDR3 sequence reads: CASSLAWERNEQFF. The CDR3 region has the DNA TGTGCCAGCAGCTTAGCCTGGGAGAGGAATGAGCAGTTCTTC.

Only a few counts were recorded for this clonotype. CDR3 sequence (DNA): TGCAGCGCCCGACAGGGGCCATCGTATTCCTACGAGCAGTACTTC. Translating gives CSARQGPSYSYEQYF. The V gene is TRBV29-1, the J gene TRBJ2-7; 8 bases line up with TRBD1. This CDR3 has 15 residues. Germline lookup yields CDR1 SQVTM and CDR2 ANQGSEA. The V gene end was trimmed by 7 bases and the J gene end by 1 base; junction bases not matched to a gene: 12.

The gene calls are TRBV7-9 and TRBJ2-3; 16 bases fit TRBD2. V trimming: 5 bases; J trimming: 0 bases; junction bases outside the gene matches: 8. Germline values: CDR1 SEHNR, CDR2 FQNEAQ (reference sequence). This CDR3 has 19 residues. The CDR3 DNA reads TGTGCCAGCAGCCACTCCGGGACTAGCGGGGGGGCCAGCACAGATACGCAGTATTTT. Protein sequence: CASSHSGTSGGASTDTQYF.

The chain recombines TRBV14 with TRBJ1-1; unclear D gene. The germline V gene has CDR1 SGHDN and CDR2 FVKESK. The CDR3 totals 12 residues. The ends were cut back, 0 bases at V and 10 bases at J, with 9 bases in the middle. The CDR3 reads CASSQDRAGAFF. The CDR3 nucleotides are TGTGCCAGCAGCCAAGATCGTGCAGGAGCTTTCTTT.

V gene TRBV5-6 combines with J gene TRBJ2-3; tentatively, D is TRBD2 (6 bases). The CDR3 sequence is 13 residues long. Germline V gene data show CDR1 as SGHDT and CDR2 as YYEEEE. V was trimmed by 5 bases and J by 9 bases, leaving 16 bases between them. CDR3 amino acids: CASSLTGTLTQYF. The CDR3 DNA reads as TGTGCCAGCAGTCTAACGGGGACTCTAACGCAGTATTTT. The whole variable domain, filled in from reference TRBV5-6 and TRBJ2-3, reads DAGVTQSPTHLIKTRGQQVTLRCSPKSGHDTVSWYQQALGQGPQFIFQYYEEEERQRGNFPDRFSGHQFPNYSSELNVNALLLGDSALYLCASSLTGTLTQYFGPGTRLTVL.

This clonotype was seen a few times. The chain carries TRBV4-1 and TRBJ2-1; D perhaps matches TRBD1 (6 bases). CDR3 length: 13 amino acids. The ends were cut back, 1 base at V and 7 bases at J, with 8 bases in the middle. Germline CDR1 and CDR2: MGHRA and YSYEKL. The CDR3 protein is CASSQVGTNEQFF. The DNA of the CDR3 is TGCGCCAGCAGCCAAGTGGGGACAAATGAGCAGTTCTTC.

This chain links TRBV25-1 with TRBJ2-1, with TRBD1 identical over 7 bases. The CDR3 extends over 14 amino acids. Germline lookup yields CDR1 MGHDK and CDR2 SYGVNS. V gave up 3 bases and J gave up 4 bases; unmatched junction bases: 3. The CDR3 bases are TGTGCCAGCAGTGACTGGGGACAGTACAATGAGCAGTTCTTC. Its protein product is CASSDWGQYNEQFF.

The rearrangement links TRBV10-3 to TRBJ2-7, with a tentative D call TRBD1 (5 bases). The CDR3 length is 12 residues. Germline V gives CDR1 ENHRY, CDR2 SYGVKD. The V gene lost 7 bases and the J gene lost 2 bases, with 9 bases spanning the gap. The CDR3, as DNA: TGTGCCATCAAGGCAGGGACCTACGAGCAGTACTTC. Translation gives CAIKAGTYEQYF.

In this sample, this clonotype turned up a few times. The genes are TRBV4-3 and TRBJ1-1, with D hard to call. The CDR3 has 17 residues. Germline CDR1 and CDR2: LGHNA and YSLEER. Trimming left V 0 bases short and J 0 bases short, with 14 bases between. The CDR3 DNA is TGCGCCAGCAGCCAAGATGTGACACTCTTTATGAACACTGAAGCTTTCTTT. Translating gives CASSQDVTLFMNTEAFF.

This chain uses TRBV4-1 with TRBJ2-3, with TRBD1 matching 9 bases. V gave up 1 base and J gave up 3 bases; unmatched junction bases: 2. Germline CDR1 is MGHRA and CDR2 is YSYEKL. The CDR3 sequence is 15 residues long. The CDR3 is CASSQGDRDTDTQYF. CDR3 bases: TGCGCCAGCAGCCAAGGGGACAGGGATACAGATACGCAGTATTTT.

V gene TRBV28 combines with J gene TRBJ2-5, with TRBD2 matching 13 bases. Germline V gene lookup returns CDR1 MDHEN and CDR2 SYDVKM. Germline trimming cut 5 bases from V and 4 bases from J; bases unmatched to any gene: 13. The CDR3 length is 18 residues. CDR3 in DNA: TGTGCCAGCAGTCCCCCGGGACTAGCGGGGCAGAGTCGAGAGACCCAGTACTTC. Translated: CASSPPGLAGQSRETQYF.

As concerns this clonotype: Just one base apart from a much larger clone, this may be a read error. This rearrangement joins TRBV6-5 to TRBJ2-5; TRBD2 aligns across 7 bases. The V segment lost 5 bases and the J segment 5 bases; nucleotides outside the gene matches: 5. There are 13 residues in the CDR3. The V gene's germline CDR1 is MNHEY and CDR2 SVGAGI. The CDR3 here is CASSPGEGETQYF. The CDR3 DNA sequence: TGTGCCAGCAGTCCCGGGGAGGGGGAGACCCAGTACTTC.

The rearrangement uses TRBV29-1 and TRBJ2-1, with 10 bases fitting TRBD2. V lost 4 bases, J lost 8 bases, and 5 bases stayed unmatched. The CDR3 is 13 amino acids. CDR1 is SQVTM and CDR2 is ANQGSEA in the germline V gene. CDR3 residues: CSVVLAGGYEQFF. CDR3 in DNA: TGCAGCGTTGTGTTAGCGGGGGGATATGAGCAGTTCTTC.

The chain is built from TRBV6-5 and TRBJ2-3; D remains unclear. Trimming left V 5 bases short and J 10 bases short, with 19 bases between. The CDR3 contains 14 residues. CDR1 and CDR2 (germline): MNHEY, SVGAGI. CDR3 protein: CASSMGQGLVAQYF. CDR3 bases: TGTGCCAGCAGTATGGGTCAAGGCCTCGTTGCGCAGTATTTT.

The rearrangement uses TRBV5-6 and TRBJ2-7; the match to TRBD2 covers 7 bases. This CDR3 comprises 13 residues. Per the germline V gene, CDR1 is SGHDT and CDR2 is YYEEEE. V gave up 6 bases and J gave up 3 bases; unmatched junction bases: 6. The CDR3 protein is CASNERGDYEQYF. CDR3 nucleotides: TGTGCCAGCAACGAGCGGGGCGACTACGAGCAGTACTTC.